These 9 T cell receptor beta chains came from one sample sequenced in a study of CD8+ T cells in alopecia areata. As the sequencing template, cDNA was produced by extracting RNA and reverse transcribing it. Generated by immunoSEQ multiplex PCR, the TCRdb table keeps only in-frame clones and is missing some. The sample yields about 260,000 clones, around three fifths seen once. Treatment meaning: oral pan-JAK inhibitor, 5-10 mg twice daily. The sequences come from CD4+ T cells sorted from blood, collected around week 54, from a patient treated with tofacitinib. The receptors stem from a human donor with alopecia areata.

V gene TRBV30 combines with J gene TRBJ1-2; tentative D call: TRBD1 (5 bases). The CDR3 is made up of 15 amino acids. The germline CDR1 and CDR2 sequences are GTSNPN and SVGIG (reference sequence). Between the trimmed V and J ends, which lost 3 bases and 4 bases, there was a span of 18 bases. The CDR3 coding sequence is TGTGCCTGGAGCCCGGGACGGAGATATCCCTATGGCTACACCTTC. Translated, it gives CAWSPGRRYPYGYTF.

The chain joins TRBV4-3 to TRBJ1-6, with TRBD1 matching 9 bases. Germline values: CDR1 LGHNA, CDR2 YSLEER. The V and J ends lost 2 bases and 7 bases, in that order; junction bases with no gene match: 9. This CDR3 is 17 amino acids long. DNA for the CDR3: TGCGCCAGCAGCCAACACCCGCTCGACAGGGGGAATTCACCCCTCCACTTT. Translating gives CASSQHPLDRGNSPLHF.

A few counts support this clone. CDR3 sequence: CSVSVTGGIDNEQFF. The DNA of the CDR3 is TGCAGCGTATCAGTGACAGGGGGGATTGACAATGAGCAGTTCTTC. The V and J genes are TRBV29-1 and TRBJ2-1, with 9 bases identical to TRBD1. With 6 bases clipped from V and 5 bases from J, the junction kept 11 bases outside the gene matches. The CDR3 extends over 15 amino acids. Germline CDR1 is SQVTM and CDR2 is ANQGSEA.

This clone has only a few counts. This CDR3 is CASKGLDNSPLHF. CDR3 DNA sequence: TGTGCCAGTAAGGGACTGGACAATTCACCCCTCCACTTT. The chain is built from TRBV19 and TRBJ1-6, with a tentative D call TRBD1 (5 bases). V lost 7 bases, J lost 7 bases, and 11 bases lay in between. This CDR3 is 13 amino acids long. The germline gives CDR1 LNHDA, CDR2 SQIVND (reference sequence).

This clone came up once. The CDR3 sequence: CASSQDPGGVNEKLFF. The CDR3 DNA is TGCGCCAGCAGCCAAGACCCAGGGGGCGTTAATGAAAAACTGTTTTTT. V usage is TRBV4-3 and J usage is TRBJ1-4; 8 bases fit TRBD1. V lost 0 bases to trimming and J lost 4 bases; unmatched junction nucleotides: 4. Germline CDR1 and CDR2: LGHNA and YSLEER. This CDR3 region has 16 residues.

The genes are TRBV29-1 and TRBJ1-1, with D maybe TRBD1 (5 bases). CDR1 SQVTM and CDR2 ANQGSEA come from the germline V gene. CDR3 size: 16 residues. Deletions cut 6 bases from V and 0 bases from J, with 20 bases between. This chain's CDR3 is CSVPEGWGGVNTEAFF. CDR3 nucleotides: TGCAGCGTCCCTGAGGGGTGGGGTGGGGTGAACACTGAAGCTTTCTTT.

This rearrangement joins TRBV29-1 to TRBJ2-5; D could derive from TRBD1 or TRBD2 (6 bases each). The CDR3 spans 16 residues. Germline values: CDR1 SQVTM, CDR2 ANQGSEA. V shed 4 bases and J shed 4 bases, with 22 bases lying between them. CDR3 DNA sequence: TGCAGCGTTGGCGGGGAGTCAGGGGCGGAGAGAGAGACCCAGTACTTC. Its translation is CSVGGESGAERETQYF.

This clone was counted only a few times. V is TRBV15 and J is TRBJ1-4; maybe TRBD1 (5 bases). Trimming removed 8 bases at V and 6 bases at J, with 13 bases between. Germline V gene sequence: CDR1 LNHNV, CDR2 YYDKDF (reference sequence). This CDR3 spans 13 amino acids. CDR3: CATGRQRDEKLFF. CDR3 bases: TGTGCCACCGGGAGACAGAGAGATGAAAAACTGTTTTTT.

CDR3 nucleotide sequence: TGTGCCAGCAGTCCCGGGACTCCCACAGATACGCAGTATTTT. Amino acids: CASSPGTPTDTQYF. The rearrangement joins TRBV7-3 to TRBJ2-3; TRBD2 might be the D (6 bases). V was clipped by 6 bases and J by 2 bases, with 12 bases between them. The CDR3 is 14 residues long. Germline CDR1 SGHTA, CDR2 FQGTGA. The full variable domain, completed using reference TRBV7-3 and TRBJ2-3, is GAGVSQTPSNKVTEKGKYVELRCDPISGHTALYWYRQSLGQGPEFLIYFQGTGAADDSGLPNDRFFAVRPEGSVSTLKIQRTERGDSAVYLCASSPGTPTDTQYFGPGTRLTVL.